Each of the 10 T cell receptor beta chains below was sequenced from the same sample in a study of T cells in Graves' hyperthyroidism and ophthalmopathy. Regions amplified from RNA transcripts were the TCR beta CDR3 regions. HTBI primers were used for first-round RT-PCR of the TCR CDR3. TCRdb re-derived calls from the multiplex PCR reads in MiXCR, one entry per CDR3 protein. The table lists 540,000 or so distinct CDR3 sequences, 15% to 19% of them singletons. The material sequenced was blood. The source is a woman younger than 45 with Graves' hyperthyroidism.

This chain joins TRBV7-9 and TRBJ2-7, with D perhaps TRBD2 (5 bases). Per the germline V gene, CDR1 is SEHNR and CDR2 is FQNEAQ (reference sequence). Trimming removed 2 bases from V and 5 bases from J, with 10 bases in between. The CDR3 has 13 amino acids. The CDR3 spells CASSLNGVNEQYF. The CDR3 nucleotides read TGTGCCAGCAGCTTAAACGGGGTTAACGAGCAGTACTTC.

The V call is TRBV7-9, the J call TRBJ2-7; D not certain. The CDR3 loop spans 13 amino acids. From germline, CDR1 is SEHNR and CDR2 FQNEAQ (reference sequence). V lost 2 bases and J lost 5, with 10 bases in between. The CDR3 nucleotides are TGTGCCAGCAGCTTACTTCTAGTCCACGAGCAGTACTTC. Protein sequence: CASSLLLVHEQYF.

This clonotype was detected ten times or more. In DNA, the CDR3 is TGTGCCAGCAGCTATGATAGACAGGGTTTCAATGAGCAGTTCTTC. This encodes CASSYDRQGFNEQFF. The chain links TRBV7-3 to TRBJ2-1; 7 nucleotides align to TRBD1. Germline V gene data show CDR1 as SGHTA and CDR2 as FQGTGA. This CDR3 is 15 amino acids long. The ends lost 4 bases at V and 6 bases at J; junction bases unmatched: 9.

The chain recombines TRBV20-1 with TRBJ2-1; 9 positions match TRBD2. J gave up 9 bases and V 3 bases, and 9 bases lay outside the gene matches. The CDR3 is 14 amino acids. Germline assignment: CDR1 DFQATT and CDR2 SNEGSKA (reference sequence). CDR3 sequence reads: CSASQLAGAGEQFF. The CDR3 coding sequence is TGCAGTGCTAGTCAGTTAGCGGGAGCGGGTGAGCAGTTCTTC.

This clonotype has a count of ten or more. The rearrangement uses TRBV5-1 and TRBJ2-3; TRBD1 or TRBD2 may be the D gene (5 bases each). The CDR3 spans 12 residues. The germline V and J ends were trimmed by 6 bases and 4 bases, with 9 bases remaining between them. CDR1 is SGHRS and CDR2 is YFSETQ in the germline V gene. CDR3 sequence: CASTEGSDTQYF. As DNA, the CDR3 is TGCGCCAGCACCGAGGGGTCAGATACGCAGTATTTT.

This clonotype was counted at least ten times. The chain joins TRBV7-2 to TRBJ2-7; the match to TRBD2 covers 12 bases. CDR1 SGHTA and CDR2 FQGNSA come from the germline V gene. V was pared by 6 bases and J by 4 bases, with 7 bases of the junction left unmatched. The CDR3 is 15 residues long. CDR3 bases: TGTGCCAGCAGTTTCGACGGGACTAGCGGGTACGAGCAGTACTTC. Translating gives CASSFDGTSGYEQYF.

In this sample, this clonotype turned up a few times. The V gene is TRBV27, the J gene TRBJ1-4; D is uncertain. CDR1 is MNHEY and CDR2 is SMNVEV in the germline V gene (reference sequence). The CDR3 covers 15 residues. V was clipped by 5 bases and J by 7 bases, with 17 bases between them. CDR3 loop: CASSPPRGKGEKLFF. The CDR3 DNA reads TGTGCCAGCAGTCCCCCCCGGGGAAAGGGTGAAAAACTGTTTTTT.

This clonotype has just a few counts. The chain couples TRBV10-3 to TRBJ2-1, with 8 bases matching TRBD2. The length of the CDR3 is 20 residues. Losses at the gene ends were 6 bases for V and 0 bases for J; bases not matched to a gene: 19. CDR1 and CDR2 (germline): ENHRY, SYGVKD. The CDR3 bases are TGTGCCATCAGAAACACCATAGCGGGAAAACCCCTTAGCTCCTACAATGAGCAGTTCTTC. Its translation: CAIRNTIAGKPLSSYNEQFF.

This clonotype appeared a few times. The V and J genes are TRBV28 and TRBJ1-4, with D perhaps TRBD1 (5 bases). This CDR3 contains 16 residues. V dropped 5 bases and J dropped 4 bases, with 17 bases sitting between them. Per the germline V gene, CDR1 is MDHEN and CDR2 is SYDVKM. The CDR3 here is CASSAQDVLVNEKLFF. In nucleotides, the CDR3 is TGTGCCAGCAGTGCACAGGACGTTTTAGTTAATGAAAAACTGTTTTTT.

This sequence joins TRBV24-1 and TRBJ2-3; D gene ambiguous. Trimming shortened V by 2 bases and J by 0 bases, and 11 bases separated the two germline ends. CDR1 is KGHDR and CDR2 is SFDVKD in the germline V gene. This CDR3 contains 16 residues. The chain's CDR3 is CATSDSDAISTDTQYF. CDR3 DNA: TGTGCCACCAGTGATTCCGACGCTATTAGCACAGATACGCAGTATTTT.